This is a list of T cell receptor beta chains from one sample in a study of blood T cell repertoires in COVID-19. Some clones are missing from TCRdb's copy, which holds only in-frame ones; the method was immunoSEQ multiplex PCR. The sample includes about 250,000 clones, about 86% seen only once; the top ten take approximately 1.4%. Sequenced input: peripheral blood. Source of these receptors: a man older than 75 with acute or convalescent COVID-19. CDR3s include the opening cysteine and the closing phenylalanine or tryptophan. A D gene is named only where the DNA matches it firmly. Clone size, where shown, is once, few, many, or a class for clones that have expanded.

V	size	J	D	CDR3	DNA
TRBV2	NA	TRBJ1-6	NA	CASSARGIKDSPLHF	TGTGCCAGCAGCGCTAGGGGAATTAAGGATTCACCCCTCCACTTT
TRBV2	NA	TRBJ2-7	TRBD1	CASSKGQAYEQYF	TGTGCCAGCAGTAAGGGACAGGCCTACGAGCAGTACTTC
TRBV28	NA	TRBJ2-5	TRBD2	CASLSGTSGTKSQYF	TGTGCCAGCCTTAGCGGGACTAGCGGGACCAAATCCCAGTACTTC
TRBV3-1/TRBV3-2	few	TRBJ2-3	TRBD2	CASSQNPGLDTQDTQYF	TGTGCCAGCAGCCAGAACCCGGGACTAGACACACAAGATACGCAGTATTTT
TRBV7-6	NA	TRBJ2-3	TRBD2	CASSLGAGGSTDTQYF	TGTGCCAGCAGCTTAGGGGCGGGGGGGAGCACAGATACGCAGTATTTT
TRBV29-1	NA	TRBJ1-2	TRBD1	CSVTGDDRGNYGYTF	TGCAGCGTTACGGGGGACGACAGGGGGAACTATGGCTACACCTTC
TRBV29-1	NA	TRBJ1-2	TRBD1	CSVRTGESGGYTF	TGCAGCGTTCGGACAGGGGAATCGGGGGGCTACACCTTC
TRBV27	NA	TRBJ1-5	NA	CASRDRIGDNQPQHF	TGTGCCAGCAGAGACCGAATCGGGGACAATCAGCCCCAGCATTTT
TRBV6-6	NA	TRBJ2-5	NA	CASSVRRQQETQYF	TGTGCCAGCAGTGTTCGCCGACAGCAAGAGACCCAGTACTTC
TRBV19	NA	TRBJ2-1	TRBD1	CASSLRGTALQNEQFF	TGTGCCAGTAGTCTCAGGGGGACAGCGTTGCAAAATGAGCAGTTCTTC
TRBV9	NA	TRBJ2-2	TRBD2	CASSVLAGTTGELFF	TGTGCCAGCAGCGTTCTAGCGGGGACTACCGGGGAGCTGTTTTTT
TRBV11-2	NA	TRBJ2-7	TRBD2	CASSNPVGAGVKEQYF	TGTGCCAGCAGCAACCCCGTGGGAGCGGGAGTAAAGGAGCAGTACTTC
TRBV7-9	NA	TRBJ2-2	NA	CASSLLLAGTGELFF	TGTGCCAGCAGCTTACTACTAGCCGGGACCGGGGAGCTGTTTTTT
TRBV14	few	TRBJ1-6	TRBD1	CASSLKGALYSPLHF	TGTGCCAGCAGTCTTAAGGGGGCGTTGTATTCACCCCTCCACTTT
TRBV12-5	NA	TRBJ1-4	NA	CASGQSSIATNEKLFF	TGTGCTAGTGGTCAGTCCTCGATTGCAACTAATGAAAAACTGTTTTTT
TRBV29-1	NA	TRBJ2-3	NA	CSATGISSTDTQYF	TGCAGCGCCACAGGGATCTCTAGCACAGATACGCAGTATTTT
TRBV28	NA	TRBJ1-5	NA	CASRDAEGLGYQPQHF	TGTGCCAGCAGGGATGCGGAGGGGTTGGGATATCAGCCCCAGCATTTT
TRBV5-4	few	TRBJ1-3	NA	CASSLWGLRQDSGNTIYF	TGTGCCAGCAGTTTGTGGGGCCTGAGACAGGACTCTGGAAACACCATATATTTT
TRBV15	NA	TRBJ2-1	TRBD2	CATRGGTVYNEQFF	TGTGCCACCCGCGGGGGGACTGTCTACAATGAGCAGTTCTTC
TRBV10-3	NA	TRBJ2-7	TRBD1	CAISESTRTGLGDEQYF	TGTGCCATCAGTGAGTCGACCCGGACAGGGTTGGGGGACGAGCAGTACTTC
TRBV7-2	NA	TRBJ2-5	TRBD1	CASSLAVTGGRETQYF	TGTGCCAGCAGCTTAGCCGTCACAGGGGGTCGGGAGACCCAGTACTTC
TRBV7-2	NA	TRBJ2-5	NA	CASSLEGEAGKTQYF	TGTGCCAGCAGCTTAGAGGGGGAAGCGGGAAAGACCCAGTACTTC
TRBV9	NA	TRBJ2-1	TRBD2	CASSVSTSGREQFF	TGTGCCAGCAGCGTCTCGACTAGCGGACGTGAGCAGTTCTTC
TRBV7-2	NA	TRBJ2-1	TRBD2	CASSLAGTSGVYNEQFF	TGTGCCAGCAGCTTAGCTGGTACTAGCGGGGTTTACAATGAGCAGTTCTTC
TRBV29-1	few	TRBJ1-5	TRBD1	CSAGDRDNQPQHF	TGCAGCGCTGGAGACAGGGACAATCAGCCCCAGCATTTT
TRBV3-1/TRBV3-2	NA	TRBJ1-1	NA	CASSQDPRNTEAFF	TGTGCCAGCAGCCAAGATCCCAGGAACACTGAAGCTTTCTTT
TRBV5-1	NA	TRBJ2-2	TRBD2	CASSLGLAGVSGGELFF	TGCGCCAGCAGCTTGGGACTAGCGGGAGTATCCGGCGGGGAGCTGTTTTTT
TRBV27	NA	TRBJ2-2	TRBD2	CASSPGGNRVGELFF	TGTGCCAGCAGTCCGGGGGGGAACAGGGTTGGGGAGCTGTTTTTT
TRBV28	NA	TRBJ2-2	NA	CASSFTRRVYTGELFF	TGTGCCAGCAGTTTTACCCGGAGGGTATACACCGGGGAGCTGTTTTTT
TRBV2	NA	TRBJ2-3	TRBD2	CASSLGGLAGGGTDTQYF	TGTGCCAGCAGTTTGGGGGGACTAGCGGGAGGAGGCACAGATACGCAGTATTTT
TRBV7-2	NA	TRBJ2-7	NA	CASSLAGGDFYEQYF	TGTGCCAGCAGCTTAGCCGGGGGAGATTTCTACGAGCAGTACTTC
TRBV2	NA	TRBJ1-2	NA	CASSGTELHGYTF	TGTGCCAGCAGTGGTACGGAGCTTCATGGCTACACCTTC
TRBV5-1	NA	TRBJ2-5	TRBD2	CASSLEGLAGETQYF	TGCGCCAGCAGCTTGGAGGGACTAGCGGGGGAGACCCAGTACTTC
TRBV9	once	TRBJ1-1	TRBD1	CASSVSVGGDEAFF	TGTGCCAGCAGCGTATCCGTAGGGGGCGATGAAGCTTTCTTT
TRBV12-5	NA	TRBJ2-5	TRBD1	CASSLGYTGQGETQYF	TGTGCTAGTAGTTTGGGATATACCGGACAGGGGGAGACCCAGTACTTC
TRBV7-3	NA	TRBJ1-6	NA	CASSFSGYNSPLHF	TGTGCCAGCAGCTTTTCGGGTTATAATTCACCCCTCCACTTT
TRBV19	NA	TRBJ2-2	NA	CASKGAAPNTGELFF	TGTGCCAGTAAAGGGGCCGCACCCAACACCGGGGAGCTGTTTTTT
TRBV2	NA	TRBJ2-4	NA	CASSGLAKNIQYF	TGTGCCAGCAGTGGACTAGCCAAAAACATTCAGTACTTC
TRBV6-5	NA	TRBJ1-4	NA	CASSYLGGRLFF	TGTGCCAGCAGTTACTTGGGGGGGAGGCTGTTTTTT
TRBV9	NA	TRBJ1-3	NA	CASSVNSGNTIYF	TGTGCCAGCAGCGTCAACTCTGGAAACACCATATATTTT
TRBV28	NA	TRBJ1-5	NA	CASSLSAGVKPQHF	TGTGCCAGCAGTTTATCGGCAGGGGTAAAGCCCCAGCATTTT
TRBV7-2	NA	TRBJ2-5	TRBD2	CASSFSFTSGGPQETQYF	TGTGCCAGCAGCTTTTCGTTTACTAGCGGGGGGCCTCAAGAGACCCAGTACTTC
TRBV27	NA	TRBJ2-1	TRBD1	CASSSLDRVHEQFF	TGTGCCAGCAGTTCTCTAGACAGGGTTCATGAGCAGTTCTTC
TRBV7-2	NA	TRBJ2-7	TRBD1	CASSLEGTALSYEQYF	TGTGCCAGCAGCCTCGAAGGGACAGCTCTTTCCTACGAGCAGTACTTC
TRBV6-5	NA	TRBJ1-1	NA	CASSPDFMTEAFF	TGTGCCAGCAGTCCGGACTTTATGACTGAAGCTTTCTTT
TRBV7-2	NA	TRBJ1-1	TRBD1	CASSSEGASLNTEAFF	TGTGCCAGCAGCTCCGAGGGGGCTAGTCTCAACACTGAAGCTTTCTTT